This T cell receptor (beta chain) was recovered during a study of T cells in Graves' hyperthyroidism and ophthalmopathy. This clonotype has ten or more counts. RNA transcripts were the template for amplifying TCR beta CDR3 regions. Carried out on the TCR CDR3, a first-round RT-PCR used the HTBI primer set. Using its own MiXCR run on the multiplex PCR reads, TCRdb lists one record per CDR3 protein. The data hold approximately 520,000 distinct CDR3 sequences, with roughly 20% observed a single time. Between the trimmed V and J ends, which lost 5 bases and 5 bases, there was a span of 10 bases. The CDR3 length is 13 residues.

V and J are TRBV12-3 or TRBV12-4 and TRBJ1-5; no firm D call. What was sequenced was blood. The source is a man younger than 35 with Graves' hyperthyroidism. As DNA, the CDR3 is TGTGCCAGCAGTAGACGGAGGGATCAGCCCCAGCATTTT. This encodes CASSRRRDQPQHF.